This note documents a single T cell receptor (beta chain) sequence. This specimen comes from a study of T cells in tumors after PD-1 blockade. At the level of the study: During anti-PD-1 treatment, some patients continued daily vismodegib 150 mg. Mean per blood sample: about 100,000 templates (about 21,000-290,000), approximately 40,000 unique clonotypes.

The protocol was immunoSEQ multiplex PCR, while the TCRdb copy is restricted to in-frame clones and leaves out a portion. The sample contains approximately 48,000 clones, 81% of which appear only once. This receptor was identified in a human donor with basal cell carcinoma. Material: PBMCs, obtained before anti-PD-1 treatment.

The CDR3 protein is CATSTYKNTEAFF. The CDR3 DNA reads TGTGCCACCAGCACTTACAAGAACACTGAAGCTTTCTTT. The V call is TRBV15, the J call TRBJ1-1; D call uncertain. V lost 4 bases and J 1 base, leaving 7 bases between the germline ends. The CDR3 runs 13 residues. CDR1 is LNHNV, CDR2 YYDKDF, per germline (reference sequence).